This TCR beta chain was captured by sequencing in a study of early T cells in non-severe SARS-CoV-2 infection (dated by TCRdb to 2020 to 2022). With respect to the entire study: Because TCR sequencing was done on bulk RNA from unsorted whole blood, the alpha and beta chains could not be paired.

The full study reports these points: VDJdb matching was skewed toward anti-spike CD8 responses and likely underestimated virus-specific expansions, missing private and CD4 specificities.

The method behind the library was 5' RACE. Data came from a NextSeq 500. To correct for sequencing error and PCR bias, the TCR library protocol tagged individual cDNA molecules with unique molecular identifiers. Both TCR alpha and beta chains were sequenced, and tight co-correlation was observed between alpha and beta sequence abundances in each sample. The original methods were these. Decombinator V4 was used to annotate the V gene, J gene and CDR3 of the TCR sequences. Expanded TCRs were defined as changing significantly between any two time points under a Poisson model with p below 0.0001. TCR abundances were normalised to the total number of TCRs sequenced in each sample and reported as counts per million. VDJdb, accessed on 1 November 2021, was searched for TCRs annotated for CMV, EBV and SARS-CoV-2, and TCRs annotated for more than one antigen were excluded. In TCRdb, the public reads were trimmed at Q25 with fastp and aligned with MiXCR, with productive beta chains retained. Entries that share a CDR3 protein sequence are merged under the most common genes and DNA. TCRdb assigned the V and J calls; the authors' analysis was not used. The sample yields roughly 45,000 distinct CDR3 sequences; 3.5% to 4.5% were counted once. Around 6% of the sample belongs to the ten largest clones.

Comment on this clonotype: Its target antigen remains unknown. Base qualities are not provided; no much larger clone lies one nucleotide away.

Set within a cohort of healthcare workers in London, UK, this nested case-control study involved weekly PCR testing of nasopharyngeal swabs along with blood sampling. Healthcare workers were recruited between 23 and 31 March 2020, during the week of the UK lockdown, and were followed weekly for up to roughly 15 weeks. The sequence came from an adult who was a healthcare worker with PCR-confirmed SARS-CoV-2 infection or an uninfected control (not recorded which). The sequencing sample was made of whole blood.

The CDR3 loop reads CASSSGLAGDEQYF. The nucleotide sequence is TGTGCCAGCAGCTCCGGACTAGCGGGAGACGAGCAGTACTTC. This sequence uses TRBV7-9 and TRBJ2-7; a stretch of 13 junction bases matches TRBD2. The cysteine opens and the phenylalanine closes a CDR3 of 14 amino acids. Only the CDR3 part of the read is kept: 42 bases, read in frame from the first base. From the germline V gene (reference sequence), CDR1 is SEHNR and CDR2 is FQNEAQ. V lost 4 bases and J lost 5 bases, and the count of bases not matched to a germline gene is 2.